One sample yielded the 3 T cell receptor beta chains listed below, sequenced in a study of shared clonotypes between healthy human individuals. Some clones are missing from TCRdb's copy, which holds only in-frame ones; the method was immunoSEQ multiplex PCR. The sample holds about 2.1 million clones, approximately 94% seen once. Naive CD8 isolation took CD45RO-negative cells positively selected for CCR7 and excluded terminally differentiated effector memory CD45RA+ cells. Sequenced: naive CD8+ T cells from PBMCs. The receptors were sampled from a man aged 18-30 years in good health. Some clones in this sample may be carry-over from other donors' samples.

This clone was detected a few times. The J gene is TRBJ2-7, the V gene TRBV13; possible D gene TRBD1, 7 bases. Germline-derived CDR1 and CDR2 are PRHDT and FYEKMQ (reference sequence). V lost 2 bases to trimming and J lost 6 bases, with 14 bases between them. CDR3 length: 14 amino acids. CDR3 amino acids: CASSLWAGGGEQYF. The CDR3 DNA sequence: TGTGCCAGCAGCTTATGGGCAGGGGGAGGCGAGCAGTACTTC.

The chain recombines TRBV7-3 with TRBJ1-1; D is undetermined. V lost 2 bases and J 1 base, leaving 11 bases between the germline ends. The V gene's germline CDR1 is SGHTA and CDR2 FQGTGA. The CDR3 length is 15 residues. The CDR3 DNA reads TGTGCCAGCAGCTTATCGGCGGCAGAGAACACTGAAGCTTTCTTT. Protein product: CASSLSAAENTEAFF.

The chain employs TRBV6-5 and TRBJ1-4; D gene uncertain. Germline V gene data show CDR1 as MNHEY and CDR2 as SVGAGI. V gave up 4 bases and J gave up 0 bases, with 12 bases separating them. The CDR3 length is 16 residues. The CDR3 sequence: CASSFGWGATNEKLFF. In DNA, the CDR3 is TGTGCCAGCAGTTTTGGATGGGGTGCAACTAATGAAAAACTGTTTTTT.